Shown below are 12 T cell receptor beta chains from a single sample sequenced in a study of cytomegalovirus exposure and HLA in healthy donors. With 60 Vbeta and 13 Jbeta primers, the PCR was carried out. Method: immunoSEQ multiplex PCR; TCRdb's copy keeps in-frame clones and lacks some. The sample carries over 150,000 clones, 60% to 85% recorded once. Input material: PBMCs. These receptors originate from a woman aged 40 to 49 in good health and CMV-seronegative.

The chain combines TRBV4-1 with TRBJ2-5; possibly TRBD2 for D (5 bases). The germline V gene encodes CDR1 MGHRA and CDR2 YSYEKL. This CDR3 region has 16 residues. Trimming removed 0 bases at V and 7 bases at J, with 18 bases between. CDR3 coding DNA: TGCGCCAGCAGCCAAGAAGAGGGTCCGGCAATGGGGACCCAGTACTTC. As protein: CASSQEEGPAMGTQYF.

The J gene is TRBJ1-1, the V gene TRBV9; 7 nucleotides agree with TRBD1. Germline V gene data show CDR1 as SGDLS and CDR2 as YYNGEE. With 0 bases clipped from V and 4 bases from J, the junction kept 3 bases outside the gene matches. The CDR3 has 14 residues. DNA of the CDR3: TGTGCCAGCAGCGTAGAGGGGGCTGGCACTGAAGCTTTCTTT. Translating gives CASSVEGAGTEAFF. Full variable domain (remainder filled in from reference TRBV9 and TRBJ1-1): DSGVTQTPKHLITATGQRVTLRCSPRSGDLSVYWYQQSLDQGLQFLIQYYNGEERAKGNILERFSAQQFPDLHSELNLSSLELGDSALYFCASSVEGAGTEAFFGQGTRLTVV.

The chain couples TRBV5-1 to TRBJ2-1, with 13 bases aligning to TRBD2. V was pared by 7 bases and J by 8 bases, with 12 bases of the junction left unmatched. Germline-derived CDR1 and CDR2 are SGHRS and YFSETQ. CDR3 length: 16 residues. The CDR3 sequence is CASQDATSGRRDEQFF. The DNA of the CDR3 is TGCGCCAGCCAGGACGCGACTAGCGGGAGGAGGGATGAGCAGTTCTTC. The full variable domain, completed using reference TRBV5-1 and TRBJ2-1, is KAGVTQTPRYLIKTRGQQVTLSCSPISGHRSVSWYQQTPGQGLQFLFEYFSETQRNKGNFPGRFSGRQFSNSRSEMNVSTLELGDSALYLCASQDATSGRRDEQFFGPGTRLTVL.

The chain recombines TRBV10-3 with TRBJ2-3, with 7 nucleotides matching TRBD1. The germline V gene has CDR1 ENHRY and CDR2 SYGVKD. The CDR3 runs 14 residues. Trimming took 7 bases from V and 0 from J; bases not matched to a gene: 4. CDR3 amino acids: CAIKRDRSTDTQYF. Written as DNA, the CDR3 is TGTGCCATCAAGAGGGACAGAAGCACAGATACGCAGTATTTT.

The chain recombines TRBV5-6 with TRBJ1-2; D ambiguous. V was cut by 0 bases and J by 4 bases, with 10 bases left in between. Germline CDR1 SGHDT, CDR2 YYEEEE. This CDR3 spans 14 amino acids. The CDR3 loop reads CASSLARLAYGYTF. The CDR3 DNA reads TGTGCCAGCAGCTTGGCCCGACTCGCCTATGGCTACACCTTC. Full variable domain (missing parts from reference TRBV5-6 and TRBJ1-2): DAGVTQSPTHLIKTRGQQVTLRCSPKSGHDTVSWYQQALGQGPQFIFQYYEEEERQRGNFPDRFSGHQFPNYSSELNVNALLLGDSALYLCASSLARLAYGYTFGSGTRLTVV.

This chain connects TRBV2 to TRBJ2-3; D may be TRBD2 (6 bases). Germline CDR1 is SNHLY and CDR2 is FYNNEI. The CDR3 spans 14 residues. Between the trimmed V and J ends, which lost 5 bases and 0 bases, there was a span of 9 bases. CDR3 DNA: TGTGCCAGCAGTCCGGGACTTAGCACAGATACGCAGTATTTT. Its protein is CASSPGLSTDTQYF. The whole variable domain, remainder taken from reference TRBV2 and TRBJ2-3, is EPEVTQTPSHQVTQMGQEVILRCVPISNHLYFYWYRQILGQKVEFLVSFYNNEISEKSEIFDDQFSVERPDGSNFTLKIRSTKLEDSAMYFCASSPGLSTDTQYFGPGTRLTVL.

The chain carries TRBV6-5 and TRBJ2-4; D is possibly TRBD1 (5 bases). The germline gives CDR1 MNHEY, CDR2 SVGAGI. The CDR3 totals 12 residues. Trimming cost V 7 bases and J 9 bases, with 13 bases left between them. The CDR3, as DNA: TGTGCCAGCACAGGGTCAGGGCCCATTCAGTACTTC. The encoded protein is CASTGSGPIQYF.

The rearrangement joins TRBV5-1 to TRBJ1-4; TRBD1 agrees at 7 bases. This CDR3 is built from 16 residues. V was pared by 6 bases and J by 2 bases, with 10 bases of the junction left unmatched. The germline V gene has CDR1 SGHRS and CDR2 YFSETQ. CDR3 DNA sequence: TGCGCCAGCACACAGGGGTTGGTAAGGACTAATGAAAAACTGTTTTTT. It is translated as CASTQGLVRTNEKLFF.

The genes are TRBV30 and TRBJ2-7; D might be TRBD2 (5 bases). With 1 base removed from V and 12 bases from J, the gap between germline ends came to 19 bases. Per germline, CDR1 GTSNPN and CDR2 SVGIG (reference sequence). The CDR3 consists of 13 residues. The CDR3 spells CAWSAILEGVMYF. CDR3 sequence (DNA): TGTGCCTGGAGTGCCATCCTAGAGGGCGTTATGTACTTC.

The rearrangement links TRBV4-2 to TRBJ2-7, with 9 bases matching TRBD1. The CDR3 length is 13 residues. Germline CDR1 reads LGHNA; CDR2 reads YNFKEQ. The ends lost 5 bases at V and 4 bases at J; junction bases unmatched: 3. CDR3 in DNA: TGTGCCAGCAGCTCAGACAGGGGGTACGAGCAGTACTTC. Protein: CASSSDRGYEQYF.

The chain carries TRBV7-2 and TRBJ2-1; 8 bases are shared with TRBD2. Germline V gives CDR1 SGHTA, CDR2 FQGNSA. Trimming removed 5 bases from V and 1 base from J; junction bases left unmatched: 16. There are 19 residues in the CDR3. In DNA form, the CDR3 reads TGTGCCAGCAGCCAACCGACTAGAGGGAGCGGGGGATCCTACAATGAGCAGTTCTTC. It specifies CASSQPTRGSGGSYNEQFF.

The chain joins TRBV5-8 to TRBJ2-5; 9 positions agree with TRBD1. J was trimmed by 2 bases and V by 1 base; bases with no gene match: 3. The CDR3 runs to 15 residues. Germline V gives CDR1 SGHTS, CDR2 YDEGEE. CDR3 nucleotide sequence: TGTGCCAGCAGCTTGAAGGGACAGGGACAAGAGACCCAGTACTTC. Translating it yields CASSLKGQGQETQYF. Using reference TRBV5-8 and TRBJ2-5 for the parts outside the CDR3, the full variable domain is EAGVTQSPTHLIKTRGQQATLRCSPISGHTSVYWYQQALGLGLQFLLWYDEGEERNRGNFPPRFSGRQFPNYSSELNVNALELEDSALYLCASSLKGQGQETQYFGPGTRLLVL.